A single sample gave rise to the 3 T cell receptor beta chains below, sequenced in a study of blood T cell repertoires in COVID-19 (dated by TCRdb to 2019 to 2021). The library was generated by the immunoSEQ multiplex PCR assay. What TCRdb holds here is the immuneACCESS table cut down to in-frame rearrangements. Part of the clones is not present; checked against another copy, under half of the missing clones reflect an unresolved V gene, and the others are unexplained. Counted in this sample were around 170,000 clones; around 80% of them appeared once. The ten largest clones add up to around 7% of the sample. The sequenced material came from peripheral blood. These receptors were collected from a man between 65 and 85 years old with active or convalescent COVID-19.

The chain combines TRBV5-4 with TRBJ2-1; 9 nucleotides match TRBD2. With 4 bases clipped from V and 7 bases from J, the junction kept 12 bases outside the gene matches. CDR1 is SGHNT, CDR2 YYREEE, per germline (reference sequence). This CDR3 comprises 16 residues. As DNA, the CDR3 is TGTGCCAGCAGCGGAGGTGGGCTAGCGGGATTGAATGAGCAGTTCTTC. It codes for CASSGGGLAGLNEQFF.

The chain is built from TRBV7-9 and TRBJ1-2, with 8 bases identical to TRBD1. V shed 4 bases and J 8 bases; nucleotides not matched to a gene: 9. The CDR3 has 14 residues. The V gene's germline CDR1 is SEHNR and CDR2 FQNEAQ (reference sequence). This chain's CDR3 is CASSSYGQGGGYTF. DNA for the CDR3: TGTGCCAGCAGCTCGTATGGACAGGGTGGCGGCTACACCTTC.

V is TRBV29-1 and J is TRBJ2-1; D is perhaps TRBD2 (6 bases). The CDR3 is 12 residues long. Germline CDR1 is SQVTM and CDR2 is ANQGSEA. Trimming stripped 7 bases from V and 6 bases from J, with 13 bases between. CDR3 sequence: CSGGRGSNEQFF. CDR3 DNA: TGCAGCGGGGGTCGGGGGTCCAATGAGCAGTTCTTC.